This T cell receptor (beta chain) was documented in a study of CD8 T cells in Susac syndrome. There are 15 residues in the CDR3. Germline CDR1 reads SGHVS; CDR2 reads FQNEAQ. V was clipped by 5 bases and J by 6 bases; unmatched bases: 7. Roughly 0.45 to 1 ug RNA was reverse transcribed with random hexamers. TCRdb itself ran the immunoSEQ multiplex PCR reads through MiXCR, one entry per CDR3 protein. The sample lists 69,000 or so distinct CDR3 sequences; about 94% were seen once. Isolation of CD8+ and CD4+ T cells was performed negatively, whereas enrichment of TEMRA cells was done by FACS. This clonotype originated in a human donor with multiple sclerosis. V gene TRBV7-8 combines with J gene TRBJ2-3; 11 positions agree with TRBD2. The specimen sequenced was CD8+ T cells from PBMCs. CDR3 in DNA: TGTGCCAGCAGCCTTAGCGGGGGGGCCCGGGATACGCAGTATTTT. This gives the protein CASSLSGGARDTQYF.